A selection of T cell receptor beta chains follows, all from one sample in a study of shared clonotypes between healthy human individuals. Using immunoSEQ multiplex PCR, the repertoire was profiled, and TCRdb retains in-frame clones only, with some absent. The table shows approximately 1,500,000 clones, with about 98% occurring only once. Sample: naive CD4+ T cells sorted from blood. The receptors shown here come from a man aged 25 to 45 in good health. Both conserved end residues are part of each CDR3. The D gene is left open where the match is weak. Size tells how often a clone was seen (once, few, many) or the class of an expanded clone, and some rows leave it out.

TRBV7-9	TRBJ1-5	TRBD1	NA	CASSSGQGVDQPQHF	TGTGCCAGCAGCTCCGGACAGGGAGTGGATCAGCCCCAGCATTTT
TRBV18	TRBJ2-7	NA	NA	CASSPKNQSYEQYF	TGTGCCAGCTCACCCAAAAACCAGAGCTACGAGCAGTACTTC
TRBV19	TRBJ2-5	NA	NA	CASSIGWGETQYF	TGTGCCAGTAGTATAGGGTGGGGGGAGACCCAGTACTTC
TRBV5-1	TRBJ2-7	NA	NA	CASSLANYEQYF	TGCGCCAGCAGCTTGGCAAACTACGAGCAGTACTTC
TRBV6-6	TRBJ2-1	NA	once	CASTPGDEQFF	TGTGCCAGCACCCCTGGGGATGAGCAGTTCTTC
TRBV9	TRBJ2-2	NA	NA	CASSVTRANTGELFF	TGTGCCAGCAGCGTAACAAGGGCGAACACCGGGGAGCTGTTTTTT
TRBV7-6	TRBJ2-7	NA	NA	CASRLAGGSYEQYF	TGTGCCAGTAGACTCGCAGGCGGCTCCTACGAGCAGTACTTC
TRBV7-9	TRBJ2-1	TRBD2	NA	CASSLLAGGLYNEQFF	TGTGCCAGCAGCTTACTAGCGGGAGGGCTCTACAATGAGCAGTTCTTC
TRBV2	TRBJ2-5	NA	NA	CASSPQQETQYF	TGTGCCAGCAGCCCACAGCAGGAGACCCAGTACTTC
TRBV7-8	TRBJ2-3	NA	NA	CASSQGWEAEADTQYF	TGTGCCAGCAGCCAGGGGTGGGAGGCAGAGGCAGATACGCAGTATTTT
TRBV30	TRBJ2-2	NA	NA	CAWIPRGRRTGELFF	TGTGCCTGGATTCCACGGGGGAGGCGGACCGGGGAGCTGTTTTTT
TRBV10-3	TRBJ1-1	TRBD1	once	CAIRSGQVDTEAFF	TGTGCCATCAGGTCGGGACAGGTGGACACTGAAGCTTTCTTT
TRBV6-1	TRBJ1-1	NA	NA	CASSPRDGNTEAFF	TGTGCCAGCAGTCCACGGGACGGAAACACTGAAGCTTTCTTT
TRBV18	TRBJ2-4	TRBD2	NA	CASSPIPGLAGGAAAKNIQYF	TGTGCCAGCTCACCGATTCCGGGACTAGCGGGAGGAGCGGCTGCCAAAAACATTCAGTACTTC
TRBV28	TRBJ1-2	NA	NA	CASSAEGRGDYGYTF	TGTGCCAGTTCGGCGGAGGGGCGGGGCGACTATGGCTACACCTTC
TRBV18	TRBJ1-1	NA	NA	CASSGRQMNTEAFF	TGTGCCAGCTCCGGCAGGCAGATGAACACTGAAGCTTTCTTT
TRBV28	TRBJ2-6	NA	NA	CASSPSHSGANVLTF	TGTGCCAGCAGTCCATCTCATTCTGGGGCCAACGTCCTGACTTTC
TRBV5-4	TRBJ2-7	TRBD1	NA	CASSTGTGPYEQYF	TGTGCCAGCAGCACGGGGACAGGGCCCTACGAGCAGTACTTC
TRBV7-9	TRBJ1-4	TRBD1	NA	CASSQRTGDRGKLFF	TGTGCCAGCAGTCAGAGGACAGGGGATCGCGGAAAACTGTTTTTT
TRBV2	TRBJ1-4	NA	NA	CASSDAREEKLFF	TGTGCCAGCAGTGATGCCCGGGAAGAAAAACTGTTTTTT
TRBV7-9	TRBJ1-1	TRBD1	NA	CASNWDSGETEAFF	TGTGCCAGCAATTGGGACAGCGGGGAGACTGAAGCTTTCTTT
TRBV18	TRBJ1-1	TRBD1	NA	CASSPRDRGSGLNTEAFF	TGTGCCAGCTCACCAAGAGACAGGGGAAGTGGCTTGAACACTGAAGCTTTCTTT
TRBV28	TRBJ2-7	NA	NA	CASSLPYEQYF	TGTGCCAGCAGTTTACCCTACGAGCAGTACTTC
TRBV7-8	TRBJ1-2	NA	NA	CASSLVAGRPNYGYTF	TGTGCCAGCAGCTTAGTTGCCGGCAGACCTAACTATGGCTACACCTTC
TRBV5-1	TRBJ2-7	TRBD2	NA	CASSLGFGDYAYEQYF	TGCGCCAGCAGTCTTGGTTTCGGGGACTATGCCTACGAGCAGTACTTC